A single sample is the source of the 10 T cell receptor beta chains below, sequenced in a study of blood T cell repertoires in COVID-19. TCRdb keeps only in-frame clones here, not all; method: immunoSEQ multiplex PCR. The sample has roughly 250,000 clones; about 83% are singletons. The sample was peripheral blood. All receptors come from a woman between 45 and 65 years old with acute or convalescent COVID-19.

The rearrangement joins TRBV7-8 to TRBJ1-2, with D perhaps TRBD1 (6 bases). Germline assignment: CDR1 SGHVS and CDR2 FQNEAQ. The CDR3 is 13 amino acids. The V end lost 5 bases, the J end lost 6 bases, and 13 bases lay between the germline ends. In DNA form, the CDR3 reads TGTGCCAGCAGCCCCTCAGGGGCGGATGGCTACACCTTC. Translated: CASSPSGADGYTF.

The chain couples TRBV27 to TRBJ2-3, with D possibly matching TRBD2 (7 bases). Germline lookup yields CDR1 MNHEY and CDR2 SMNVEV (reference sequence). The CDR3 is made up of 14 amino acids. V dropped 6 bases and J dropped 10 bases, with 20 bases sitting between them. This CDR3 reads CASRLRGGPFPQYF. DNA for the CDR3: TGTGCCAGCAGACTTAGGGGGGGCCCCTTCCCGCAGTATTTT.

This chain uses TRBV7-2 with TRBJ2-2; D is undetermined. Per germline, CDR1 SGHTA and CDR2 FQGNSA. This CDR3 comprises 12 residues. The V end was cut by 3 bases, the J end by 3 bases, with 2 bases between. The CDR3 spells CASSFDTGELFF. In DNA form, the CDR3 reads TGTGCCAGCAGCTTCGACACCGGGGAGCTGTTTTTT.

This sequence joins TRBV6-4 and TRBJ2-2, with D unresolved. Trimming stripped 4 bases from V and 4 bases from J, with 10 bases between. The CDR3 loop spans 14 amino acids. Germline V gene sequence: CDR1 MRHNA, CDR2 SNTAGT. For the CDR3, the DNA is TGTGCCAGCAGTGCTTCCCCGGGCACCGGGGAGCTGTTTTTT. Translated, it gives CASSASPGTGELFF.

V and J are TRBV28 and TRBJ2-2; possibly TRBD1 for D (7 bases). Germline V lookup: CDR1 MDHEN, CDR2 SYDVKM. The V end was cut by 6 bases, the J end by 5 bases, with 16 bases between. CDR3 length: 15 residues. CDR3 nucleotides: TGTGCCAGCAGATTGAGGCAGGGGGGAACCGGGGAGCTGTTTTTT. This translates into CASRLRQGGTGELFF.

The chain is built from TRBV6-6 and TRBJ1-3; D remains unclear. The CDR3 spans 11 residues. Germline loops: CDR1 MNHNY, CDR2 SVGAGI (reference sequence). The V end was cut by 7 bases, the J end by 2 bases, with 3 bases between. This CDR3 is CASTTGNTIYF. CDR3 coding DNA: TGTGCCAGCACAACTGGAAACACCATATATTTT.

This clone was recorded only once. The chain couples TRBV24-1 to TRBJ2-7; 10 nucleotides agree with TRBD1. Germline CDR1 reads KGHDR; CDR2 reads SFDVKD. The CDR3 is 11 residues long. V was clipped by 9 bases and J by 7 bases; unmatched bases: 2. Here the CDR3 DNA reads TGTGCCACCGGACAGGGGGGTGAGCAGTACTTC. It encodes CATGQGGEQYF.

The rearrangement links TRBV7-2 to TRBJ2-1, with 13 bases identical to TRBD2. Germline V gene sequence: CDR1 SGHTA, CDR2 FQGNSA. J gave up 9 bases and V 3 bases, and 5 bases lay outside the gene matches. The CDR3 loop spans 15 amino acids. In nucleotides, the CDR3 is TGTGCCAGCAGCTTGCGACTAGCGGGAGGTCTTGAGCAGTTCTTC. Translation: CASSLRLAGGLEQFF.

The rearrangement uses TRBV6-2 or TRBV6-3 and TRBJ1-1; 8 nucleotides line up with TRBD1. The CDR3 covers 15 residues. Losses at the gene ends were 5 bases for V and 3 bases for J; bases not matched to a gene: 8. Germline CDR1 and CDR2: MNHEY and SVGEGT. The CDR3 nucleotides are TGTGCCAGCAGTACGGACAGGGAAGGGGACACTGAAGCTTTCTTT. This translates into CASSTDREGDTEAFF.

This clone was counted a single time. The gene calls are TRBV5-6 and TRBJ1-1; TRBD1 might be the D (6 bases). The ends were cut back, 4 bases at V and 10 bases at J, with 14 bases in the middle. The CDR3 totals 12 residues. The germline V gene encodes CDR1 SGHDT and CDR2 YYEEEE. DNA for the CDR3: TGTGCCAGCAGCCAAACAGGGAGGGGAGCTTTCTTT. It specifies CASSQTGRGAFF.